This TCR beta chain derives from a study of shared clonotypes between healthy human individuals. Study results and caveats: When naive CD4 clonotypes were compared across a few donors, 4% to 6.5% were shared. In general, naive subsets displayed greater estimated richness than memory subsets did. Among donors, the sharing of clonotypes was expected to be influenced by sequencing depth.

As concerns this clone: The antigen is unknown.

The protocol was immunoSEQ multiplex PCR, while the TCRdb copy is restricted to in-frame clones and leaves out a portion. The sample carries under 2.5 million clones, roughly 90% recorded once. The V gene lost 3 bases and the J gene lost 5 bases, with 16 bases spanning the gap. This CDR3 is built from 16 residues. Per the germline V gene, CDR1 is WNHNN and CDR2 is SYGVQD (reference sequence). The specimen was naive CD4+ T cells from PBMCs. The sample's subset: CD45RA+ positively selected. The gene calls are TRBV10-1 and TRBJ1-4; the D gene is possibly TRBD1 (6 bases). The clonotype was recovered from a man younger than 30 in good health. Some clones in this sample may be carry-over from other donors' samples. The CDR3 protein is CASSDPRGQFNEKLFF. The CDR3, as DNA: TGCGCCAGCAGTGACCCAAGAGGACAGTTCAATGAAAAACTGTTTTTT.